The 25 T cell receptor beta chains in this list originate from one sample, sequenced in a study of blood T cell repertoires in COVID-19. The assay was immunoSEQ multiplex PCR, and TCRdb's table has in-frame clones only and misses some. The sample consists of 180,000 or so clones, more than 65% of them appearing once. The material sequenced was PBMCs or T cells enriched from blood (not recorded which). Receptors originate from a man aged 40-49 years who had recovered from COVID-19.

The chain links TRBV28 to TRBJ1-2; 7 nucleotides line up with TRBD1. The CDR3 is made up of 15 amino acids. J was trimmed by 5 bases and V by 3 bases; bases with no gene match: 9. CDR1 is MDHEN, CDR2 SYDVKM, per germline. In DNA, the CDR3 is TGTGCCAGCAGTTTGGGGGACAGTGGGGCATATGGCTACACCTTC. It encodes CASSLGDSGAYGYTF.

The rearrangement uses TRBV27 and TRBJ1-1, with 9 bases aligning to TRBD1. CDR3 size: 13 residues. V shed 6 bases and J 6 bases; nucleotides not matched to a gene: 5. CDR1 and CDR2 (germline): MNHEY, SMNVEV (reference sequence). For the CDR3, the DNA is TGTGCCAGCAGCTGGACAGGGGTACCTGAAGCTTTCTTT. Translated, it gives CASSWTGVPEAFF.

The chain joins TRBV4-3 to TRBJ1-4; TRBD1 might be the D (6 bases). The CDR3 spans 18 residues. Germline values: CDR1 LGHNA, CDR2 YSLEER. Trimming took 0 bases from V and 6 from J, leaving 20 bases between them. CDR3 residues: CASSQEWGPRLTYEKLFF. The CDR3, as DNA: TGCGCCAGCAGCCAAGAATGGGGGCCAAGGTTAACGTATGAAAAACTGTTTTTT.

The chain carries TRBV5-6 and TRBJ1-2; a possible D gene is TRBD1 (5 bases). The V gene's germline CDR1 is SGHDT and CDR2 YYEEEE. There are 14 residues in the CDR3. V shed 2 bases and J shed 7 bases, with 15 bases lying between them. The CDR3 nucleotides are TGTGCCAGCAGCTTACGGGTCAGGGTGGCTGGCTACACCTTC. This codes for CASSLRVRVAGYTF.

V gene TRBV5-4 combines with J gene TRBJ1-1, with D hard to call. V lost 0 bases and J 0 bases, leaving 15 bases between the germline ends. In germline, CDR1 is SGHNT, CDR2 YYREEE (reference sequence). The CDR3 extends over 17 amino acids. The CDR3 bases are TGTGCCAGCAGCTTGGGAGAAGTGTCGTTGATGAACACTGAAGCTTTCTTT. This encodes CASSLGEVSLMNTEAFF.

This chain's CDR3 is CATSSKSYSNQPQHF. CDR3 coding DNA: TGTGCCACCAGCAGCAAGTCCTATAGCAATCAGCCCCAGCATTTT. J is TRBJ1-5 and V is TRBV15; D not certain. The V gene's germline CDR1 is LNHNV and CDR2 YYDKDF (reference sequence). The CDR3 sequence is 15 residues long. V was pared by 3 bases and J by 0 bases, with 9 bases between.

The table lists this clone with a few counts. The chain combines TRBV10-3 with TRBJ1-6, with D perhaps TRBD1 (5 bases). The CDR3 runs 14 residues. Trimming took 5 bases from V and 8 from J, leaving 13 bases between them. The germline V gene has CDR1 ENHRY and CDR2 SYGVKD. The CDR3 DNA reads TGTGCCATCAGTCGACAGCCTCCGGATTCACCCCTCCACTTT. This sequence encodes CAISRQPPDSPLHF.

This clone was observed a few times. The chain combines TRBV28 with TRBJ1-1; D is uncertain. CDR1 is MDHEN and CDR2 is SYDVKM in the germline V gene. The V and J ends lost 10 bases and 3 bases respectively, with 12 bases between them. The CDR3 is 12 amino acids. The CDR3 here is CATTDRHTEAFF. CDR3 sequence (DNA): TGTGCCACTACAGATCGCCACACTGAAGCTTTCTTT.

The rearrangement links TRBV12-3 or TRBV12-4 to TRBJ1-4; a weak D match, TRBD1 (5 bases). This CDR3 spans 13 amino acids. Trimming pared 7 bases from V and 5 bases from J, leaving 11 bases between. The CDR3 region has the DNA TGTGCCAGCACCATTGGGGCGAATGAAAAACTGTTTTTT. Translating it yields CASTIGANEKLFF.

The chain employs TRBV18 and TRBJ1-1; 9 nucleotides align to TRBD1. In germline, CDR1 is KGHSH, CDR2 LQKENI. This CDR3 is built from 14 residues. Losses at the gene ends were 6 bases for V and 6 bases for J; bases not matched to a gene: 8. This CDR3 reads CASSPTGGLSEAFF. CDR3 nucleotides: TGTGCCAGCTCTCCGACAGGGGGTCTGTCTGAAGCTTTCTTT.

The genes are TRBV30 and TRBJ2-6, with a possible D match to TRBD1 (5 bases). CDR3 size: 16 residues. Germline CDR1 and CDR2: GTSNPN and SVGIG (reference sequence). Between the trimmed V and J ends, which lost 2 bases and 0 bases, there was a span of 11 bases. DNA of the CDR3: TGTGCCTGGAGTACCCAGGGTTTCTCTGGGGCCAACGTCCTGACTTTC. Translating gives CAWSTQGFSGANVLTF.

V and J are TRBV5-4 and TRBJ1-6; 7 bases are shared with TRBD1. CDR3 length: 14 residues. Looked up from germline, CDR1 is SGHNT and CDR2 is YYREEE (reference sequence). With 4 bases clipped from V and 10 bases from J, the junction kept 8 bases outside the gene matches. The CDR3 loop reads CASSEGGTSSPLHF. The CDR3 DNA reads as TGTGCCAGCAGCGAAGGGGGCACGAGCTCACCCCTCCACTTT.

This CDR3 is CASSQATQGYSGNTIYF. The CDR3 nucleotides are TGCGCCAGCAGCCAAGCGACGCAGGGATACTCTGGAAACACCATATATTTT. V and J are TRBV4-3 and TRBJ1-3; maybe TRBD1 (5 bases). The CDR3 spans 17 residues. V lost 1 base and J lost 0, with 13 bases in between. CDR1 LGHNA and CDR2 YSLEER come from the germline V gene.

This sequence joins TRBV11-3 and TRBJ2-5; D remains unclear. The CDR3 sequence is 13 residues long. V gave up 1 base and J gave up 4 bases, with 7 bases separating them. Germline V gives CDR1 SGHNT, CDR2 YENEEA. CDR3 in amino acids: CASSLGPLETQYF. The CDR3 region has the DNA TGTGCCAGCAGCTTAGGGCCTCTAGAGACCCAGTACTTC.

The chain carries TRBV2 and TRBJ1-1; no definite D call. Trimming left V 5 bases short and J 2 bases short, with 6 bases between. The CDR3 is 12 amino acids. Germline V gene lookup returns CDR1 SNHLY and CDR2 FYNNEI. The CDR3 sequence: CASSLLNTEAFF. The DNA of the CDR3 is TGTGCCAGCAGTCTCCTCAACACTGAAGCTTTCTTT.

The gene calls are TRBV28 and TRBJ1-2, with TRBD1 identical over 8 bases. J gave up 2 bases and V 5 bases, and 13 bases lay outside the gene matches. Germline CDR1 and CDR2: MDHEN and SYDVKM. The CDR3 contains 17 residues. Here the CDR3 DNA reads TGTGCCAGCAGTCCCCTCAGGGACAGGCGAATCAACTATGGCTACACCTTC. This encodes CASSPLRDRRINYGYTF.

Only one count was recorded for this clone. The chain is built from TRBV10-2 and TRBJ1-1; D ambiguous. The CDR3 contains 13 residues. Between the trimmed V and J ends, which lost 2 bases and 1 base, there was a span of 5 bases. Germline V CDR1 and CDR2: WSHSY, SAAADI. CDR3 sequence reads: CASSETRNTEAFF. The CDR3 bases are TGCGCCAGCAGTGAGACACGGAACACTGAAGCTTTCTTT.

The genes are TRBV4-1 and TRBJ1-3; D call uncertain. V gave up 3 bases and J gave up 2 bases, with 14 bases separating them. This CDR3 is 16 amino acids long. Germline V gene sequence: CDR1 MGHRA, CDR2 YSYEKL. CDR3 sequence reads: CASSHPGLNTGNTIYF. The CDR3 nucleotides read TGCGCCAGCAGCCACCCGGGGTTAAATACTGGAAACACCATATATTTT.

The CDR3 protein is CASTPDRGSYEQYF. CDR3 in DNA: TGTGCCAGTACCCCCGACAGGGGGTCCTACGAGCAGTACTTC. This chain joins TRBV19 and TRBJ2-7, with TRBD1 identical over 9 bases. CDR1 and CDR2 (germline): LNHDA, SQIVND (reference sequence). This CDR3 has 14 residues. The V segment lost 7 bases and the J segment 1 base; nucleotides outside the gene matches: 5.

In this sample, this clone turned up a few times. The chain employs TRBV2 and TRBJ2-1, with 10 bases lining up with TRBD1. V was pared by 4 bases and J by 6 bases, with 6 bases of the junction left unmatched. The CDR3 has 15 amino acids. The germline V gene encodes CDR1 SNHLY and CDR2 FYNNEI. The CDR3 DNA reads TGTGCCAGCAGTGGACAGGGGGCCCTAATCAATGAGCAGTTCTTC. It translates to CASSGQGALINEQFF. The entire variable domain, with the rest obtained from reference TRBV2 and TRBJ2-1, is as follows: EPEVTQTPSHQVTQMGQEVILRCVPISNHLYFYWYRQILGQKVEFLVSFYNNEISEKSEIFDDQFSVERPDGSNFTLKIRSTKLEDSAMYFCASSGQGALINEQFFGPGTRLTVL.

DNA for the CDR3: TGTGCCAGCAGCCCTCAGGGGAATGGACAGCCCCAGCATTTT. Its protein is CASSPQGNGQPQHF. The chain is built from TRBV7-9 and TRBJ1-5, with a tentative D call TRBD1 (6 bases). The CDR3 loop spans 14 amino acids. V was pared by 5 bases and J by 7 bases, with 15 bases between. CDR1 is SEHNR and CDR2 is FQNEAQ in the germline V gene (reference sequence).

V is TRBV6-2 or TRBV6-3 and J is TRBJ1-1; D is possibly TRBD1 (5 bases). With 5 bases removed from V and 2 bases from J, the gap between germline ends came to 9 bases. The CDR3 sequence is 13 residues long. The germline V gene has CDR1 MNHEY and CDR2 SVGEGT. CDR3 sequence: CASSRTLNTEAFF. The CDR3 bases are TGTGCCAGCAGTCGGACACTTAACACTGAAGCTTTCTTT.

This sequence joins TRBV6-5 and TRBJ2-7, with 7 bases fitting TRBD1. Germline CDR1 is MNHEY and CDR2 is SVGAGI. V was pared by 1 base and J by 4 bases, with 1 base of the junction left unmatched. CDR3 size: 13 residues. The CDR3 sequence: CASSYYRGYEQYF. CDR3 DNA sequence: TGTGCCAGCAGTTACTACAGGGGATACGAGCAGTACTTC.

This sequence joins TRBV30 and TRBJ1-2, with 8 bases matching TRBD1. Per germline, CDR1 GTSNPN and CDR2 SVGIG (reference sequence). There are 16 residues in the CDR3. After removal of 4 bases from V and 10 bases from J, the junction contained 20 bases not matched to a gene. CDR3 bases: TGTGCCTGGAACTCCAGAAGCGGACAGGGACCGAGGGTCTACACCTTC. Protein sequence: CAWNSRSGQGPRVYTF.

This chain connects TRBV5-4 to TRBJ2-2; 7 positions agree with TRBD1. Germline trimming cut 3 bases from V and 3 bases from J; bases unmatched to any gene: 5. Germline loops: CDR1 SGHNT, CDR2 YYREEE (reference sequence). The length of the CDR3 is 15 residues. The CDR3 sequence is CASSSTQGDTGELFF. The CDR3, as DNA: TGTGCCAGCAGCTCGACCCAGGGGGACACCGGGGAGCTGTTTTTT. The full variable domain, with the rest looked up from reference TRBV5-4 and TRBJ2-2, is ETGVTQSPTHLIKTRGQQVTLRCSSQSGHNTVSWYQQALGQGPQFIFQYYREEENGRGNFPPRFSGLQFPNYSSELNVNALELDDSALYLCASSSTQGDTGELFFGEGSRLTVL.